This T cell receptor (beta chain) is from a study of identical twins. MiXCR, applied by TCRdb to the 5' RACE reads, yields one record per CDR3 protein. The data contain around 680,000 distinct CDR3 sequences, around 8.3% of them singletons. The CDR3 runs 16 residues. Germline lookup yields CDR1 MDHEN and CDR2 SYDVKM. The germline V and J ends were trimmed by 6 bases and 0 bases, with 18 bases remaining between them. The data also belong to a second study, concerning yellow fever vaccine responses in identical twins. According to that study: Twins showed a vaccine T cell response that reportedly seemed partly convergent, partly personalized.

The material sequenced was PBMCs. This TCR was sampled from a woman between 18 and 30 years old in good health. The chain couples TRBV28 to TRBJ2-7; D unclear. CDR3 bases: TGTGCCAGCAGCCCTCGGTTAGGGCCTAGCTCCTACGAGCAGTACTTC. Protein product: CASSPRLGPSSYEQYF.